A single sample is the source of the 21 T cell receptor beta chains below, sequenced in a study of T-cell reconstitution after alpha-beta-depleted transplantation in children. The TCRbeta library was prepared with unique molecular identifiers. TCRdb recomputed calls from the PCR reads with MiXCR, one row per CDR3 protein. The sample contains 100,000 to 150,000 distinct CDR3 sequences, approximately 22% of which appear only once. The source was PBMCs, mostly from graft donor cells, collected 180 days after TCRalphabeta/CD19-depleted stem cell transplant. The source is a male patient between 2 and 10 years old who had a stem cell transplant for chronic granulomatous disease, so the T cells may come from the graft donor.

This clonotype has ten or more counts. The chain couples TRBV12-3 or TRBV12-4 to TRBJ2-1, with D perhaps TRBD2 (6 bases). This CDR3 has 14 residues. The V end lost 6 bases, the J end lost 6 bases, and 15 bases lay between the germline ends. CDR3 sequence reads: CASSPGLDTNEQFF. The CDR3 nucleotides read TGTGCCAGCAGCCCGGGACTCGATACCAATGAGCAGTTCTTC.

This clonotype has more than one count but fewer than ten. The V gene is TRBV20-1, the J gene TRBJ2-5; D gene unclear. With 3 bases removed from V and 5 bases from J, the gap between germline ends came to 10 bases. This CDR3 region has 12 residues. Germline values: CDR1 DFQATT, CDR2 SNEGSKA (reference sequence). CDR3 in DNA: TGCAGTGCTAGTCCGGGTAGTGAGACCCAGTACTTC. Translation gives CSASPGSETQYF.

Many counts were recorded for this clonotype. The chain has TRBV12-3 or TRBV12-4 and TRBJ2-5; 7 bases line up with TRBD1. The CDR3 totals 14 residues. J gave up 3 bases and V 6 bases, and 7 bases lay outside the gene matches. The DNA of the CDR3 is TGTGCCAGCAGGTCCGGGACAGCAGAAGAGACCCAGTACTTC. Amino acid sequence: CASRSGTAEETQYF.

This clonotype has a count of ten or more. This chain links TRBV29-1 with TRBJ2-1, with 8 bases identical to TRBD2. Germline trimming cut 6 bases from V and 7 bases from J; bases unmatched to any gene: 5. The length of the CDR3 is 12 residues. CDR1 is SQVTM and CDR2 is ANQGSEA in the germline V gene. The DNA for the CDR3 is TGCAGCGTCAACCCGGGGGGGAATGAGCAGTTCTTC. Residues: CSVNPGGNEQFF.

The chain couples TRBV7-3 to TRBJ2-2; no clear D. Germline CDR1 SGHTA, CDR2 FQGTGA. V lost 6 bases to trimming and J lost 6 bases, with 8 bases between them. This CDR3 is built from 12 residues. The CDR3 protein is CASSHEAGELFF. CDR3 nucleotides: TGTGCCAGCAGTCATGAGGCCGGGGAGCTGTTTTTT.

This clonotype showed up many times. This sequence joins TRBV15 and TRBJ2-7; tentative D call: TRBD2 (6 bases). This CDR3 contains 14 residues. V was trimmed by 5 bases and J by 4 bases, leaving 15 bases between them. Germline CDR1 reads LNHNV; CDR2 reads YYDKDF (reference sequence). Here the CDR3 reads CATSGTRNSYEQYF. The CDR3 DNA follows: TGTGCCACCAGCGGGACTCGGAACTCTTACGAGCAGTACTTC.

This clonotype was found a few times. The rearrangement uses TRBV4-1 and TRBJ2-5; unclear D gene. The CDR3 consists of 14 residues. Germline-derived CDR1 and CDR2 are MGHRA and YSYEKL. V shed 5 bases and J shed 5 bases, with 15 bases lying between them. In DNA form, the CDR3 reads TGCGCCAGCAGCAAAAACGCAGGCCTGGAGACCCAGTACTTC. Translating gives CASSKNAGLETQYF.

The chain links TRBV20-1 to TRBJ2-7; D is ambiguous. The germline gives CDR1 DFQATT, CDR2 SNEGSKA (reference sequence). The CDR3 contains 14 residues. Trimming left V 2 bases short and J 0 bases short, with 11 bases between. CDR3 nucleotide sequence: TGCAGTGCTAGACCGGCCGGGCCCTCCTACGAGCAGTACTTC. Its translation is CSARPAGPSYEQYF.

This clonotype was counted at least ten times. V is TRBV29-1 and J is TRBJ2-7, with a tentative D call TRBD2 (6 bases). The CDR3 sequence is 13 residues long. The V gene's germline CDR1 is SQVTM and CDR2 ANQGSEA. The germline V and J ends were trimmed by 4 bases and 1 base, with 11 bases remaining between them. The CDR3 is CSVARDLSYEQYF. As DNA, the CDR3 is TGCAGCGTTGCACGGGACTTATCCTACGAGCAGTACTTC.

Only a few counts were recorded for this clonotype. The chain combines TRBV12-3 or TRBV12-4 with TRBJ2-7; D is ambiguous. The length of the CDR3 is 15 residues. With 0 bases removed from V and 4 bases from J, the gap between germline ends came to 13 bases. The CDR3 is CASSLASDPWYEQYF. In DNA, the CDR3 is TGTGCCAGCAGTTTAGCGAGCGACCCCTGGTACGAGCAGTACTTC.

The chain employs TRBV25-1 and TRBJ1-1; D is unresolved. The V and J ends lost 1 base and 2 bases respectively, with 5 bases between them. CDR3 length: 13 amino acids. Per the germline V gene, CDR1 is MGHDK and CDR2 is SYGVNS. This CDR3 is CASSELGNTEAFF. The CDR3, as DNA: TGTGCCAGCAGTGAATTGGGAAACACTGAAGCTTTCTTT.

This clonotype appeared many times. The genes are TRBV5-5 and TRBJ1-5; a weak D match, TRBD1 (5 bases). The CDR3 is 15 amino acids. Germline values: CDR1 SGHKS, CDR2 YYEKEE (reference sequence). The V end was cut by 5 bases, the J end by 4 bases, with 16 bases between. CDR3 in amino acids: CASRVGTGLNQPQHF. In nucleotides, the CDR3 is TGTGCCAGCAGGGTTGGGACGGGTCTTAATCAGCCCCAGCATTTT.

The sample holds many counts of this clonotype. The chain combines TRBV20-1 with TRBJ1-1; 7 bases agree with TRBD1. CDR3 length: 13 residues. Germline V gives CDR1 DFQATT, CDR2 SNEGSKA (reference sequence). Losses at the gene ends were 7 bases for V and 6 bases for J; bases not matched to a gene: 11. The CDR3 reads CSGTGTADAEAFF. In nucleotides, the CDR3 is TGCAGTGGAACCGGGACAGCAGACGCTGAAGCTTTCTTT.

This clonotype was observed once. The chain couples TRBV7-2 to TRBJ2-4, with no clear D. CDR1 is SGHTA, CDR2 FQGNSA, per germline. The V and J ends lost 1 base and 0 bases respectively, with 10 bases between them. The CDR3 loop spans 16 amino acids. CDR3 amino acids: CASSLEAALAKNIQYF. The CDR3 DNA reads as TGTGCCAGCAGCTTAGAGGCGGCTCTAGCCAAAAACATTCAGTACTTC.

The CDR3 reads CASSPRMDSLNEQFF. The CDR3 DNA follows: TGTGCCAGCAGCCCACGGATGGACAGCCTCAATGAGCAGTTCTTC. The J gene is TRBJ2-1, the V gene TRBV7-2; weak D call: TRBD1 (6 bases). The CDR3 consists of 15 residues. CDR1 is SGHTA and CDR2 is FQGNSA in the germline V gene. V shed 5 bases and J shed 6 bases, with 17 bases lying between them.

This clonotype has only a few counts. The V gene is TRBV12-3 or TRBV12-4, the J gene TRBJ1-1; 8 nucleotides agree with TRBD1. Trimming at V came to 5 bases and at J to 3 bases, leaving 11 bases not matched to a gene. CDR3 size: 16 residues. The CDR3 coding sequence is TGTGCCAGCAGTCGCGGACAGGGTATAATGGACACTGAAGCTTTCTTT. This gives the protein CASSRGQGIMDTEAFF.

The chain links TRBV5-6 to TRBJ1-5; D unresolved. V was trimmed by 3 bases and J by 0 bases, leaving 16 bases between them. Germline V gene data show CDR1 as SGHDT and CDR2 as YYEEEE. This CDR3 spans 17 amino acids. CDR3 nucleotides: TGTGCCAGCAGCTCCGGATGGGGAAGGTATAGCAATCAGCCCCAGCATTTT. Translated: CASSSGWGRYSNQPQHF.

This sequence joins TRBV5-1 and TRBJ2-5, with a tentative D call TRBD2 (5 bases). Germline loops: CDR1 SGHRS, CDR2 YFSETQ. The V gene lost 2 bases and the J gene lost 7 bases, with 12 bases spanning the gap. CDR3 length: 13 amino acids. The CDR3 nucleotides read TGCGCCAGCAGCTTAGATCCTGAGGGGACCCAGTACTTC. It is translated as CASSLDPEGTQYF. The full variable domain, with the rest looked up from reference TRBV5-1 and TRBJ2-5, is KAGVTQTPRYLIKTRGQQVTLSCSPISGHRSVSWYQQTPGQGLQFLFEYFSETQRNKGNFPGRFSGRQFSNSRSEMNVSTLELGDSALYLCASSLDPEGTQYFGPGTRLLVL.

The chain carries TRBV25-1 and TRBJ2-7, with 7 bases aligning to TRBD1. This CDR3 has 14 amino acids. Germline lookup yields CDR1 MGHDK and CDR2 SYGVNS. V lost 4 bases to trimming and J lost 5 bases; unmatched junction nucleotides: 8. CDR3 in DNA: TGTGCCAGCAGTGTCATGACAGGGCCCAACGAGCAGTACTTC. Protein sequence: CASSVMTGPNEQYF.

This clonotype was seen repeatedly, ten times or more. The chain has TRBV5-5 and TRBJ2-2; TRBD1 aligns across 12 bases. CDR1 is SGHKS, CDR2 YYEKEE, per germline (reference sequence). Trimming at V came to 3 bases and at J to 9 bases, leaving 9 bases not matched to a gene. The CDR3 runs 16 residues. The CDR3 sequence is CASSYPGTGGRWELFF. CDR3 DNA: TGTGCCAGCAGCTATCCCGGGACAGGGGGCCGGTGGGAGCTGTTTTTT.

This clonotype was detected ten times or more. The rearrangement uses TRBV27 and TRBJ2-7, with D possibly matching TRBD2 (5 bases). Trimming removed 5 bases from V and 6 bases from J, with 11 bases in between. This CDR3 region has 12 residues. CDR1 is MNHEY, CDR2 SMNVEV, per germline (reference sequence). The CDR3 DNA sequence: TGTGCCAGCAGTCCTACCGGGGTCGAGCAGTACTTC. Its translation: CASSPTGVEQYF.